These T cell receptor beta chains were read from a single sample in a study of CXCR3 chemokines and chemotherapy response in bladder cancer. TCRdb re-called the PCR reads through MiXCR, storing one row per CDR3 protein. There are approximately 10,000 distinct CDR3 sequences in the sample; under 25% occur only once, and 7% to 9.5% lies in the top ten. The specimen was collected from a patient whose treatment included neoadjuvant chemotherapy. The receptors were sampled from a human donor with bladder cancer that did not respond to neoadjuvant chemotherapy. The CDR3 runs from the conserved cysteine through the conserved F or W. A D gene is named only where the DNA matches it firmly. Clone size, where shown, is once, few, many, or a class for clones that have expanded.

clone size: many; J gene: TRBJ2-7; V gene: TRBV6-2/TRBV6-3; D gene: TRBD1; CDR3 DNA: TGTGCCAGCAGGTACAGGGGGCGTCTTGACGAGCAGTACTTC; CDR3 protein: CASRYRGRLDEQYF
clone size: medium-sized; J gene: TRBJ1-6; V gene: TRBV6-5; D gene: -; CDR3 DNA: TGTGCCAGCAGTTACTCGAGGGGAAAGGGTAATTCACCCCTCCACTTT; CDR3 protein: CASSYSRGKGNSPLHF
clone size: medium-sized; J gene: TRBJ2-1; V gene: TRBV19; D gene: -; CDR3 DNA: TGTGCCAGTAGTATATCGGCTCTCACTGAGCAGTTCTTC; CDR3 protein: CASSISALTEQFF
clone size: many; J gene: TRBJ1-2; V gene: TRBV12-3/TRBV12-4; D gene: -; CDR3 DNA: TGTGCCAGCAACTTGGGAGGGCTATATGGCTACACCTTC; CDR3 protein: CASNLGGLYGYTF
clone size: medium-sized; J gene: TRBJ2-5; V gene: TRBV7-2; D gene: -; CDR3 DNA: TGTGCCAGCAGCTTAGTGCAGGGGGGATCACAGACCCAGTACTTC; CDR3 protein: CASSLVQGGSQTQYF
clone size: medium-sized; J gene: TRBJ2-1; V gene: TRBV7-2; D gene: -; CDR3 DNA: TGTGCCAGCAGCCCCTCTGGACTGCGAGGACATGAGCAGTTCTTC; CDR3 protein: CASSPSGLRGHEQFF
clone size: many; J gene: TRBJ1-3; V gene: TRBV27; D gene: -; CDR3 DNA: TGTGCCAGCAGTTTAACGGCTGGAAACACCATATATTTT; CDR3 protein: CASSLTAGNTIYF
clone size: medium-sized; J gene: TRBJ2-7; V gene: TRBV6-5; D gene: TRBD2; CDR3 DNA: TGTGCCAGCAGTTACTCGAACGGACTAGCGACCTACGAGCAGTACTTC; CDR3 protein: CASSYSNGLATYEQYF
clone size: -; J gene: TRBJ2-2; V gene: TRBV6-2/TRBV6-3; D gene: -; CDR3 DNA: TGTGCCAGCCGCTACACCGGGGAGCTGTTTTTT; CDR3 protein: CASRYTGELFF
clone size: many; J gene: TRBJ2-1; V gene: TRBV2; D gene: TRBD2; CDR3 DNA: TGTGCCGGATCGAGGACTAGCGGGGGGTCTAATGAGCAGTTCTTC; CDR3 protein: CAGSRTSGGSNEQFF
clone size: few; J gene: TRBJ1-5; V gene: TRBV20-1; D gene: -; CDR3 DNA: TGCAGTGCTCCGGAGGTCGGCAATCAGCCCCAGCATTTT; CDR3 protein: CSAPEVGNQPQHF
clone size: many; J gene: TRBJ2-2; V gene: TRBV6-5; D gene: TRBD1; CDR3 DNA: TGTGCCAGCAGCTTACAGGGGGGCGGCGGGGAGCTGTTTTTT; CDR3 protein: CASSLQGGGGELFF
clone size: medium-sized; J gene: TRBJ2-3; V gene: TRBV9; D gene: TRBD2; CDR3 DNA: TGTGCCAGCAGCGTAGAAGGCGGGGAGGGTACGCAGTATTTT; CDR3 protein: CASSVEGGEGTQYF
clone size: -; J gene: TRBJ2-3; V gene: TRBV12-3/TRBV12-4; D gene: -; CDR3 DNA: TGTGTCAGCAGTTTAGGTACGGGGGCAGGCACAGATACACAGTATTTT; CDR3 protein: CVSSLGTGAGTDTQYF
clone size: many; J gene: TRBJ1-1; V gene: TRBV7-9; D gene: -; CDR3 DNA: TGTGCCAGCAGCTTAGTCGGGGAAACTGAAGCTTTCTTT; CDR3 protein: CASSLVGETEAFF
clone size: medium-sized; J gene: TRBJ2-5; V gene: TRBV7-2; D gene: -; CDR3 DNA: TGTGCCAGCAGCTTAATTTTTCAGGTGGCTCCCGTACAGACCCAGTACTTC; CDR3 protein: CASSLIFQVAPVQTQYF
clone size: medium-sized; J gene: TRBJ1-1; V gene: TRBV10-3; D gene: -; CDR3 DNA: TGTGCCATCAGTGAGTCCTCAGATTATACTGAAGCTTTCTTT; CDR3 protein: CAISESSDYTEAFF
clone size: many; J gene: TRBJ1-4; V gene: TRBV14; D gene: -; CDR3 DNA: TGTGCCAGCAGCCAAGCACGTCCGCTTTCAACTAATGAAAAACTGTTTTTT; CDR3 protein: CASSQARPLSTNEKLFF
clone size: many; J gene: TRBJ2-7; V gene: TRBV7-2; D gene: -; CDR3 DNA: TGTGCCAGCAGCCTGGGGGGACAGTACTTTTACGAGCAGTACTTC; CDR3 protein: CASSLGGQYFYEQYF
clone size: medium-sized; J gene: TRBJ1-6; V gene: TRBV6-1; D gene: -; CDR3 DNA: TGTGCCAGCAGTAAGGAATATAATTCACCCCTCCACTTT; CDR3 protein: CASSKEYNSPLHF
clone size: -; J gene: TRBJ2-7; V gene: TRBV5-1; D gene: TRBD1; CDR3 DNA: TGCGCCAGCAGCTCGTATTCCGGGACAGGCTACGAGCAGTACTTC; CDR3 protein: CASSSYSGTGYEQYF
clone size: many; J gene: TRBJ1-2; V gene: TRBV7-9; D gene: TRBD1; CDR3 DNA: TGTGCCAGCAGCTCCCCGGGACAGGGGAGAGGGGGCTACACCTTC; CDR3 protein: CASSSPGQGRGGYTF